Listed below are T cell receptor beta chains from one sample, sequenced in a study of Graves' ophthalmopathy and Graves' hyperthyroidism. TCRdb re-analysed the multiplex PCR reads in MiXCR, keeping a single row per CDR3 protein. The sample holds 200,000 to 300,000 distinct CDR3 sequences, 45% seen once. Sequencing used peripheral blood. These receptors were taken from an adult man with Graves' ophthalmopathy. Each CDR3 is given with its conserved first and last residue. The order of the fields is J gene, V gene, D gene, CDR3 protein. The D gene is left open where the match is weak.

>TRBJ1-2|TRBV15|TRBD1
CATSRGQGDYGYTF
>TRBJ2-6|TRBV19|.
CASRATDSSGANVLTF
>TRBJ2-7|TRBV29-1|.
CSVDGQGSSYEQYF
>TRBJ2-2|TRBV7-2|TRBD2
CASSGTSGRITGELFF
>TRBJ2-5|TRBV10-3|TRBD1
CASSEATGGQETQYF
>TRBJ1-5|TRBV9|.
CASSQDLSNQPQHF
>TRBJ1-2|TRBV6-2/TRBV6-3|.
CASSGILYGYTF
>TRBJ2-5|TRBV7-9|.
CASSSLDTRQPQETQYF
>TRBJ1-1|TRBV7-2|.
CASSFDLMNTEAFF
>TRBJ2-7|TRBV7-9|TRBD2
CASRSLAAGSSYEQYF
>TRBJ1-4|TRBV29-1|.
CSASDQGLFF
>TRBJ2-5|TRBV7-6|TRBD2
CASSSTRRGGPETQYF
>TRBJ1-1|TRBV7-2|.
CASSLGGTGTEAFF
>TRBJ2-5|TRBV14|TRBD2
CASSQGLAETQYF
>TRBJ1-2|TRBV7-2|.
CASTPRAEANYGYTF
>TRBJ2-2|TRBV10-2|.
CASSVGSGSVLFF
>TRBJ2-2|TRBV20-1|.
CSAKDSDTGELFF
>TRBJ1-2|TRBV10-3|.
CAISGLQGGDGYTF
>TRBJ2-7|TRBV7-9|.
CASSLPQGYEQYF
>TRBJ2-5|TRBV4-1|.
CASSQALTHSPQETQYF
>TRBJ1-2|TRBV29-1|TRBD1
CSVGQGGYGYTF
>TRBJ2-5|TRBV7-9|.
CASSPLEVETQYF
>TRBJ2-5|TRBV5-4|TRBD2
CASTGGGAGTETQYF
>TRBJ1-1|TRBV10-3|.
CAVSDVQKATEAFF
>TRBJ2-2|TRBV19|TRBD1
CAGGDRRNTGELFF
>TRBJ1-1|TRBV25-1|.
CASSEHGGNTEAFF
>TRBJ2-5|TRBV20-1|.
CSAREQDQETQYF
>TRBJ1-2|TRBV7-2|TRBD1
CASSLRGQGNGYTF
>TRBJ1-2|TRBV12-3/TRBV12-4|.
CASSLGRGDGYTF
>TRBJ2-6|TRBV7-9|.
CASSLETLSGANVLTF
>TRBJ2-7|TRBV7-9|TRBD1
CASRGTGPYEQYF
>TRBJ1-2|TRBV10-3|TRBD1
CAISEGDRDGYTF
>TRBJ2-7|TRBV20-1|.
CSARVPAGHASYEQYF
>TRBJ2-7|TRBV18|.
CASSPVGNEQYF
>TRBJ1-6|TRBV9|.
CASSQWGTLHF
>TRBJ1-6|TRBV20-1|TRBD1
CSAVQGADNSPLHF
>TRBJ1-4|TRBV20-1|.
CSASEGGNEKLFF
>TRBJ1-6|TRBV7-9|.
CASSLGGLGSPLHF
>TRBJ1-2|TRBV4-1|.
CASSQDMGGGYTF
>TRBJ2-7|TRBV7-3|TRBD2
CASSQTSGGGEQYF
>TRBJ1-2|TRBV5-1|.
CASSSPTFPGLRRTGHTF
>TRBJ1-4|TRBV4-1|TRBD1
CASSQGQGGNEKLFF
>TRBJ1-2|TRBV7-9|.
CATSRATGRGYGYTF
>TRBJ1-3|TRBV30|.
CAWSTGAGGNTIYF
>TRBJ1-5|TRBV28|.
CASRPTGNNQPQHF